The 15 T cell receptor beta chains presented below share a single source sample, sequenced in a study of blood T cell repertoires in COVID-19. Profiled with immunoSEQ multiplex PCR; TCRdb holds only in-frame clones, not every one. The sample contains about 170,000 clones, more than 70% of which appear only once. Sequencing input: PBMCs or T cells enriched from blood (not recorded which). The receptors derive from a woman aged 45-65 years in a cohort exposed to, infected with or recovered from COVID-19 (not recorded which).

The chain combines TRBV30 with TRBJ2-1; 13 bases align to TRBD2. CDR3 length: 15 amino acids. J lost 7 bases, V lost 2 bases, and 5 bases had no gene match. CDR1 GTSNPN and CDR2 SVGIG come from the germline V gene (reference sequence). The CDR3, as DNA: TGTGCCTGGAGTCAGACTAGCGGGGGGTTGAATGAGCAGTTCTTC. Its protein is CAWSQTSGGLNEQFF.

A remark on this clone: An end of the junction differs from the germline gene, which may be a read error. The chain combines TRBV3-1 (or the pseudogene TRBV3-2) with TRBJ1-2, with 7 positions matching TRBD1. The CDR3 is 12 amino acids. CDR1 LGHDT and CDR2 YNNKEL come from the germline V gene (reference sequence). CDR3 sequence (DNA): TGTGCCAGCAGCCAACAGAAGGGACAGACCTTCTTC. Its translation: CASSQQKGQTFF.

This sequence joins TRBV19 and TRBJ1-2; D may be TRBD1 (5 bases). Looked up from germline, CDR1 is LNHDA and CDR2 is SQIVND (reference sequence). Trimming left V 4 bases short and J 9 bases short, with 15 bases between. This CDR3 is built from 13 residues. In DNA, the CDR3 is TGTGCCAGTAGTAACCTTCAGGGTACAAGCTACACCTTC. Translating gives CASSNLQGTSYTF.

This clone has a handful of counts. A single base separates this from a much larger clone, so it may be a read error. The V gene is TRBV5-4, the J gene TRBJ1-1; tentative D call: TRBD1 (6 bases). Trimming cost V 2 bases and J 0 bases, with 8 bases left between them. The CDR3 runs to 14 residues. Germline V CDR1 and CDR2: SGHNT, YYREEE (reference sequence). CDR3 nucleotide sequence: TGTGCCAGCAGCTTTGGACAGATGAACACTGAAGCTTTCTTT. It specifies CASSFGQMNTEAFF.

V is TRBV5-6 and J is TRBJ2-5; no clear D. The V gene lost 4 bases and the J gene lost 5 bases, with 6 bases spanning the gap. The germline V gene encodes CDR1 SGHDT and CDR2 YYEEEE. The CDR3 consists of 11 residues. The chain's CDR3 is CASSLRETQYF. CDR3 in DNA: TGTGCCAGCAGCCTGCGTGAGACCCAGTACTTC.

This chain connects TRBV5-4 to TRBJ1-2; TRBD1 matches 8 bases. Germline V gives CDR1 SGHNT, CDR2 YYREEE (reference sequence). Trimming cost V 4 bases and J 6 bases; bases outside gene matches: 5. The CDR3 totals 13 residues. The CDR3 loop reads CASSGRQGNGYTF. The CDR3 region has the DNA TGTGCCAGCAGCGGCCGACAGGGGAATGGCTACACCTTC.

V usage is TRBV11-2 and J usage is TRBJ2-1; the match to TRBD2 covers 16 bases. V shed 5 bases and J 12 bases; nucleotides not matched to a gene: 10. The V gene's germline CDR1 is SGHAT and CDR2 FQNNGV. The CDR3 is 16 amino acids. CDR3 amino acids: CASSGLGTSGRAGQFF. CDR3 DNA sequence: TGTGCCAGCAGCGGATTAGGGACTAGCGGGAGGGCCGGGCAGTTCTTC.

The gene calls are TRBV14 and TRBJ2-7, with unresolved D. Trimming stripped 0 bases from V and 0 bases from J, with 12 bases between. CDR3 size: 16 residues. Germline V gives CDR1 SGHDN, CDR2 FVKESK. DNA of the CDR3: TGTGCCAGCAGCCAAGATCCGGAAACAGACTCCTACGAGCAGTACTTC. It yields the protein CASSQDPETDSYEQYF.

This clone appeared a single time. This rearrangement joins TRBV18 to TRBJ2-1; D is uncertain. With 3 bases removed from V and 4 bases from J, the gap between germline ends came to 10 bases. CDR3 length: 14 amino acids. In germline, CDR1 is KGHSH, CDR2 LQKENI. CDR3: CASSPAERYNEQFF. CDR3 nucleotides: TGTGCCAGCTCACCGGCGGAACGATACAATGAGCAGTTCTTC.

The CDR3 region has the DNA TGTGCCACCAGCAGGGGGACACTTTACGAGCAGTACTTC. Its translation: CATSRGTLYEQYF. V is TRBV15 and J is TRBJ2-7; TRBD1 is a possible D gene (6 bases). The germline V and J ends were trimmed by 3 bases and 4 bases, with 10 bases remaining between them. The CDR3 is made up of 13 amino acids. CDR1 and CDR2 (germline): LNHNV, YYDKDF (reference sequence).

This chain joins TRBV19 and TRBJ2-1; 8 nucleotides align to TRBD2. Trimming at V came to 7 bases and at J to 8 bases, leaving 13 bases not matched to a gene. The CDR3 sequence is 15 residues long. The germline gives CDR1 LNHDA, CDR2 SQIVND (reference sequence). The CDR3 DNA sequence: TGTGCCAGTACCGCAGGACTAGCTTTCCTGGATGAGCAGTTCTTC. This codes for CASTAGLAFLDEQFF.

The gene calls are TRBV6-2 or TRBV6-3 and TRBJ1-5; D is perhaps TRBD1 (5 bases). Germline V CDR1 and CDR2: MNHEY, SVGEGT. The V end lost 2 bases, the J end lost 5 bases, and 16 bases lay between the germline ends. The CDR3 contains 16 residues. The CDR3 spells CASSYRDSWKDQPQHF. In nucleotides, the CDR3 is TGTGCCAGCAGTTACCGGGACTCCTGGAAGGATCAGCCCCAGCATTTT.

This chain connects TRBV27 to TRBJ1-6; a weak D match, TRBD1 (6 bases). The length of the CDR3 is 15 residues. Germline CDR1 is MNHEY and CDR2 is SMNVEV (reference sequence). V was clipped by 6 bases and J by 4 bases, with 13 bases between them. CDR3 sequence (DNA): TGTGCCAGCAGGGAAGGGGGAGGGTATAATTCACCCCTCCACTTT. Translated, it gives CASREGGGYNSPLHF.

The chain combines TRBV13 with TRBJ1-3; D is possibly TRBD1 (5 bases). The CDR3 has 17 amino acids. V was trimmed by 5 bases and J by 0 bases, leaving 17 bases between them. The germline V gene has CDR1 PRHDT and CDR2 FYEKMQ (reference sequence). As DNA, the CDR3 is TGTGCCAGCAGCCCAAAGACAGCAACTTTCTCTGGAAACACCATATATTTT. Encoded protein: CASSPKTATFSGNTIYF. Supplemented by reference TRBV13 and TRBJ1-3, the full variable domain reads AAGVIQSPRHLIKEKRETATLKCYPIPRHDTVYWYQQGPGQDPQFLISFYEKMQSDKGSIPDRFSAQQFSDYHSELNMSSLELGDSALYFCASSPKTATFSGNTIYFGEGSWLTVV.

This rearrangement joins TRBV19 to TRBJ2-1, with TRBD2 matching 7 bases. J was trimmed by 5 bases and V by 3 bases; bases with no gene match: 7. The CDR3 is 15 residues long. Germline-derived CDR1 and CDR2 are LNHDA and SQIVND (reference sequence). CDR3 amino acids: CASSMSAGLNNEQFF. For the CDR3, the DNA is TGTGCCAGTAGTATGTCAGCGGGGCTGAACAATGAGCAGTTCTTC.